This T cell receptor beta chain was profiled in a study of tumor-infiltrating lymphocytes in primary liver carcinoma. As for the study in general: The neoplasms were of stage T1-T3 N0M0, with dimensions of about 4.2 to 11 cm across.

The investigators made TCR beta cDNA from about 500 ng total RNA, using a constant-region primer. Slightly modified ARM-PCR served as the procedure for the TCR beta libraries. These libraries came from three rounds of nested multiplex PCR. Forward primers for TRBV1-TRBV30 and a C-beta reverse primer served the first two PCR rounds, at around 9 cycles each. TCRdb reprocessed the multiplex PCR reads via MiXCR and lists one record per CDR3 protein. The sample has 310,000 or so distinct CDR3 sequences, roughly three fifths seen once. Germline DNA was extracted too, while blood RNA derived from unsorted whole blood. Collection of four milliliters of peripheral blood took place before surgery. The V end was cut by 3 bases, the J end by 9 bases, with 15 bases between. CDR3 length equals 14 residues. Germline CDR1 is MGHRA and CDR2 is YSYEKL. For this clonotype: This sequence may be a read error, since a much larger clone differs from it by one base.

This chain links TRBV4-1 with TRBJ2-4; a possible D gene is TRBD2 (6 bases). Sequencing input: peripheral blood. This TCR was sampled from a woman younger than 45 with primary liver carcinoma and hepatitis B virus infection. CDR3: CASSQASKRVIQYF. The CDR3 bases are TGCGCCAGCAGCCAGGCGTCGAAGCGGGTCATTCAGTACTTC.